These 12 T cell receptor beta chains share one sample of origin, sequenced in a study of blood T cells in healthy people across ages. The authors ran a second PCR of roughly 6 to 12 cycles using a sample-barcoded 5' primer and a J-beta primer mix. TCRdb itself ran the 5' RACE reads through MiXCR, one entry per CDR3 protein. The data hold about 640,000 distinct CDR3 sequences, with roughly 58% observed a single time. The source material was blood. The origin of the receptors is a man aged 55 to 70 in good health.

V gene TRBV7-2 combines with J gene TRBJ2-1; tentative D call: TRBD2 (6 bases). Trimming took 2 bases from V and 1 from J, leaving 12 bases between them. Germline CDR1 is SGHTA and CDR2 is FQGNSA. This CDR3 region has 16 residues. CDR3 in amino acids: CASSLRASASYNEQFF. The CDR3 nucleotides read TGTGCCAGCAGCTTACGCGCTAGCGCTTCCTACAATGAGCAGTTCTTC.

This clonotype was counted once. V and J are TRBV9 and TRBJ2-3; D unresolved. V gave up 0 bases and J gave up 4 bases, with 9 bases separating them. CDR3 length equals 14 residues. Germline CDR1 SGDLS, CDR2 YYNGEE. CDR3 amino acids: CASSVGPSPDTQYF. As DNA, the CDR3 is TGTGCCAGCAGCGTAGGCCCCAGTCCAGATACGCAGTATTTT.

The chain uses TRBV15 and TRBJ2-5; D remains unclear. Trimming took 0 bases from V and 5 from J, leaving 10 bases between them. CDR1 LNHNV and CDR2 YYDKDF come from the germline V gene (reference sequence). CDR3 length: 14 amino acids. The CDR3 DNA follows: TGTGCCACCAGCAGAGATGGCCAAGGGGAGACCCAGTACTTC. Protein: CATSRDGQGETQYF.

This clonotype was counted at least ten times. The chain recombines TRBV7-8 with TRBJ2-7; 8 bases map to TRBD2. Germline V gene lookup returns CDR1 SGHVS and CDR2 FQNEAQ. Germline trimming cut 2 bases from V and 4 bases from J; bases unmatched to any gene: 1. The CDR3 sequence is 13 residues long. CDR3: CASSLPGGYEQYF. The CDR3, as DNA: TGTGCCAGCAGCTTACCGGGGGGGTACGAGCAGTACTTC.

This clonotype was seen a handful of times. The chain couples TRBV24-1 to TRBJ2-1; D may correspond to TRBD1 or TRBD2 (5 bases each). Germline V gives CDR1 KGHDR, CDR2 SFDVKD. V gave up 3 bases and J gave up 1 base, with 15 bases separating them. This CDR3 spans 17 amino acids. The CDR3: CATSDPSDWGSYNEQFF. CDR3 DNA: TGTGCCACCAGTGATCCCTCGGACTGGGGGTCCTACAATGAGCAGTTCTTC.

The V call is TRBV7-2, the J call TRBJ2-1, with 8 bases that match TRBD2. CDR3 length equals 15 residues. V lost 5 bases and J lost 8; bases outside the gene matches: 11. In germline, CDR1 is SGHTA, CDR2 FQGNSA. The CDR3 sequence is CASSAGGGAQYEQFF. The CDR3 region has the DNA TGTGCCAGCAGCGCGGGGGGCGGGGCTCAGTATGAGCAGTTCTTC.

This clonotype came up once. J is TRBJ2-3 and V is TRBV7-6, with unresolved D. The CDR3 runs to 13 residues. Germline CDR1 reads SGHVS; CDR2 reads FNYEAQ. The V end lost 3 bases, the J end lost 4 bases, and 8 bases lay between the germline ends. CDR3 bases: TGTGCCAGCAGCTTGGGAAAATCAGATACGCAGTATTTT. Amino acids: CASSLGKSDTQYF.

The CDR3 nucleotides read TGCAGCGTTCAAGGAAGCTCTGGGGCCAACGTCCTGACTTTC. This sequence encodes CSVQGSSGANVLTF. The genes are TRBV29-1 and TRBJ2-6; D is unclear. The CDR3 extends over 14 amino acids. Germline V gene sequence: CDR1 SQVTM, CDR2 ANQGSEA. V lost 5 bases and J 0 bases, leaving 8 bases between the germline ends. Using reference TRBV29-1 and TRBJ2-6 for the parts outside the CDR3, the full variable domain is SAVISQKPSRDICQRGTSLTIQCQVDSQVTMMFWYRQQPGQSLTLIATANQGSEATYESGFVIDKFPISRPNLTFSTLTVSNMSPEDSSIYLCSVQGSSGANVLTFGAGSRLTVL.

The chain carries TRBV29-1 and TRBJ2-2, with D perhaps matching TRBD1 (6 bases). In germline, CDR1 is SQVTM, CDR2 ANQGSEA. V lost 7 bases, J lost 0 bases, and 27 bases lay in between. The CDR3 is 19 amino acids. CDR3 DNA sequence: TGCAGCGGTAGGAGAGGGGACATAGGGAACCCCTCGAACACCGGGGAGCTGTTTTTT. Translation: CSGRRGDIGNPSNTGELFF.

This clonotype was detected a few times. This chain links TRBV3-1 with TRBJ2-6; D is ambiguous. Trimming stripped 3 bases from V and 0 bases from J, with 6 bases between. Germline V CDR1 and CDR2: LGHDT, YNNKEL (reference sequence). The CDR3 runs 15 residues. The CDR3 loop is CASSHRSSGANVLTF. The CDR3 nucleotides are TGTGCCAGCAGCCACCGGAGCTCTGGGGCCAACGTCCTGACTTTC.

The CDR3 nucleotides read TGTGCCAGCAAGGAGGACAGGGCTCACGAGCAGTACTTC. Encoded protein: CASKEDRAHEQYF. The gene calls are TRBV27 and TRBJ2-4, with TRBD1 matching over 8 bases. The J call could be wrong; TRBJ2-7 is a better fit for the DNA end. There are 13 residues in the CDR3. Germline V gene data show CDR1 as MNHEY and CDR2 as SMNVEV (reference sequence).

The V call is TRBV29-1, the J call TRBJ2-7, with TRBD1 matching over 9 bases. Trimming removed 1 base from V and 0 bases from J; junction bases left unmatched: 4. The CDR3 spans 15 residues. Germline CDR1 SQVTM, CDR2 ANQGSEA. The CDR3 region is CSVEGTDRGSYEQYF. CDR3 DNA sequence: TGCAGCGTTGAAGGTACGGACAGGGGCTCCTACGAGCAGTACTTC.